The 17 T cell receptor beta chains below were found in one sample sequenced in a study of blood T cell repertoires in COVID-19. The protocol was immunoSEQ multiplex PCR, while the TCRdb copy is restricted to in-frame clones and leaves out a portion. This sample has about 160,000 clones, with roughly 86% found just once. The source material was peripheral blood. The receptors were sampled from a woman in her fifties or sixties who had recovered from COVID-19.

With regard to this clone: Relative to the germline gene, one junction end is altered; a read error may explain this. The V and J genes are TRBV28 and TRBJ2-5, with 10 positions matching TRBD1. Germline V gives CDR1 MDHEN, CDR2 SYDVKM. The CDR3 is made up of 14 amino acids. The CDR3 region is CAGRTGGPAETQYF. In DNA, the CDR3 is TGTGCCGGCAGGACAGGGGGGCCCGCAGAGACCCAGTACTTC.

The CDR3, as DNA: TGTGCCAGTAGTATAAGCGGACCGACAGGCTACACCTTC. This codes for CASSISGPTGYTF. The V gene is TRBV19, the J gene TRBJ1-2; D remains unclear. Trimming cost V 2 bases and J 8 bases, with 12 bases left between them. The CDR3 runs to 13 residues. In germline, CDR1 is LNHDA, CDR2 SQIVND (reference sequence).

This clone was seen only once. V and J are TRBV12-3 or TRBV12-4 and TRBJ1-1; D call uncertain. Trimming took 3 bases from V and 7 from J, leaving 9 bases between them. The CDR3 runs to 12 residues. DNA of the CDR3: TGTGCCAGCAGTTTGGCGGCCCTTGAAGCTTTCTTT. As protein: CASSLAALEAFF.

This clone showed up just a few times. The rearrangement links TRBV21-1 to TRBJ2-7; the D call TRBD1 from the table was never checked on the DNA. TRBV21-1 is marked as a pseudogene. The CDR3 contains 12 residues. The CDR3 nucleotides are TGTGCCACCATACAGGTACCCTACGAGCAGTACTTC. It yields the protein CATIQVPYEQYF.

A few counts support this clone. The CDR3: CASSPGDTGELFF. The CDR3, as DNA: TGCGCCAGCAGCCCCGGGGATACCGGGGAGCTGTTTTTT. V is TRBV5-1 and J is TRBJ2-2, with D perhaps TRBD2 (5 bases). The ends were cut back, 4 bases at V and 5 bases at J, with 9 bases in the middle. Germline V lookup: CDR1 SGHRS, CDR2 YFSETQ. This CDR3 is built from 13 residues. The whole variable domain, remainder taken from reference TRBV5-1 and TRBJ2-2, is KAGVTQTPRYLIKTRGQQVTLSCSPISGHRSVSWYQQTPGQGLQFLFEYFSETQRNKGNFPGRFSGRQFSNSRSEMNVSTLELGDSALYLCASSPGDTGELFFGEGSRLTVL.

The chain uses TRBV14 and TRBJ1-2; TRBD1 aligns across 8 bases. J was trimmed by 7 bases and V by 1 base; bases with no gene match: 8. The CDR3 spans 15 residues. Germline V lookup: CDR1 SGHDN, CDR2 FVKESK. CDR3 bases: TGTGCCAGCAGCCAAGTTCCGACAGGGGAAGGTGGCTACACCTTC. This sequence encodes CASSQVPTGEGGYTF. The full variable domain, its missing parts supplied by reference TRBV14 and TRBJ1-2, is EAGVTQFPSHSVIEKGQTVTLRCDPISGHDNLYWYRRVMGKEIKFLLHFVKESKQDESGMPNNRFLAERTGGTYSTLKVQPAELEDSGVYFCASSQVPTGEGGYTFGSGTRLTVV.

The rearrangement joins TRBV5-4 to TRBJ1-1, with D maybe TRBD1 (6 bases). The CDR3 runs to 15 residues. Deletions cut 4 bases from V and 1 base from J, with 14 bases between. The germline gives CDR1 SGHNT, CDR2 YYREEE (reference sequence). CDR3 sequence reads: CASSNGGGKNTEAFF. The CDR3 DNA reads TGTGCCAGCAGCAATGGTGGGGGCAAGAACACTGAAGCTTTCTTT.

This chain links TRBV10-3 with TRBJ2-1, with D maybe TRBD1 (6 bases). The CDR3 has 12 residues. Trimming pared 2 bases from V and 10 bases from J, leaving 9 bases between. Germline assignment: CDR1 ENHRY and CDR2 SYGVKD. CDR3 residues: CAISEGQGEQFF. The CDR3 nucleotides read TGTGCCATCAGTGAGGGGCAGGGGGAGCAGTTCTTC.

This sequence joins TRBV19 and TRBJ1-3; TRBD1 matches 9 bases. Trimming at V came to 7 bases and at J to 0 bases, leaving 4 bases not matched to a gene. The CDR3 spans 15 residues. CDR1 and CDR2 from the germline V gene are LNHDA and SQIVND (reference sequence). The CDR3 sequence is CASKDRGSSGNTIYF. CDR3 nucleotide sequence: TGTGCCAGTAAAGACAGGGGGAGCTCTGGAAACACCATATATTTT.

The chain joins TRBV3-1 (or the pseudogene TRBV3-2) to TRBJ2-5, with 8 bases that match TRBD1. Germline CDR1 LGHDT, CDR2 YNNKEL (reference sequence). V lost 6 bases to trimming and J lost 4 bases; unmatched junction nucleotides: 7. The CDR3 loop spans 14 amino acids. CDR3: CASSRAGGVETQYF. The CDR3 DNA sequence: TGTGCCAGCAGTCGAGCAGGGGGCGTAGAGACCCAGTACTTC.

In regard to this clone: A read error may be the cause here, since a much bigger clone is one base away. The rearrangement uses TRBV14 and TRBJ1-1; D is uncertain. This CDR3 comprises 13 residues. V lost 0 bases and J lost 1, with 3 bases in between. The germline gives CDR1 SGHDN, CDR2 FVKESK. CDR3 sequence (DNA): TGTGCCAGCAGCCAAGACAGGAACACTGAAGCTTTCTTT. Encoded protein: CASSQDRNTEAFF.

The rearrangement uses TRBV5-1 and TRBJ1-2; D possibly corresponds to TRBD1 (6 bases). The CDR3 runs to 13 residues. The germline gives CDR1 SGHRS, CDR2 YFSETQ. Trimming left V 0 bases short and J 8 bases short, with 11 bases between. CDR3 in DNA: TGCGCCAGCAGCTTGGTTTCGACAGGCGGCTACACCTTC. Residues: CASSLVSTGGYTF.

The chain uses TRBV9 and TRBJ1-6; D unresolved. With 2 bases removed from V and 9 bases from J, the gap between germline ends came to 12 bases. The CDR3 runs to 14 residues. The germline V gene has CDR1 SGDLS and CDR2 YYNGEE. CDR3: CASSVRPAGSPLHF. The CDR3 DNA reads TGTGCCAGCAGCGTTCGCCCAGCAGGTTCACCCCTCCACTTT.

Written as DNA, the CDR3 is TGTGCCAGCAGACCCCAGGGGGCCTATGGCTACACCTTC. Its protein product is CASRPQGAYGYTF. V usage is TRBV28 and J usage is TRBJ1-2; 8 bases are a match to TRBD1. J lost 4 bases, V lost 6 bases, and 4 bases had no gene match. Germline V gene sequence: CDR1 MDHEN, CDR2 SYDVKM. The CDR3 contains 13 residues.

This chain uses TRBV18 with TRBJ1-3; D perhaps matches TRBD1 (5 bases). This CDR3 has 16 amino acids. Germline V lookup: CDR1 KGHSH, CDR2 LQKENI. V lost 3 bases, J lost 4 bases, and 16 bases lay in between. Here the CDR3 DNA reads TGTGCCAGCTCACCCCCGCCCGGGGCGGGAGGAAACACCATATATTTT. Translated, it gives CASSPPPGAGGNTIYF.

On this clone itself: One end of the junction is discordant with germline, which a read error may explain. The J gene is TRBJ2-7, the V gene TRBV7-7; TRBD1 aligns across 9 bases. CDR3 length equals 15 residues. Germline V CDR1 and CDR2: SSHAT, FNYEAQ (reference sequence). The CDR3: CASSLGTGPSYEQYF. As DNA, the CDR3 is TGTGCTAGCAGCTTAGGGACAGGGCCTTCCTACGAGCAGTACTTC.

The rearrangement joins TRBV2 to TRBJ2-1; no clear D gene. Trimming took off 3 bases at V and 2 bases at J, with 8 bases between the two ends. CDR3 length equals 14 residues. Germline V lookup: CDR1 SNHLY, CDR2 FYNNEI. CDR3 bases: TGTGCCAGCAGTGACCCTCCCCCCTACAATGAGCAGTTCTTC. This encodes CASSDPPPYNEQFF.